This TCR beta chain was sequenced during a study of blood T cell repertoires in COVID-19. At the level of the study: Donors in the United States, Italy and Spain gave samples during acute or convalescent COVID-19. Sources were T cells, B-cell-depleted T cells, or PBMCs; the material itself was cDNA or gDNA.

Recruited during active infection, patients (from Seattle) were subsequently followed longitudinally. Original processing notes: Amplification with reference gene primers provided the estimates of nucleated cell counts. Method: immunoSEQ multiplex PCR; TCRdb's copy keeps in-frame clones and lacks some. That table gives V, J and clone size, and the DNA gave D and trimming. The repertoire holds a few hundred thousand clones, 80% to 90% seen once, with roughly a tenth in the top ten. This receptor was identified in a woman in her 70s with COVID-19, enrolled during active disease. Sequences were obtained from peripheral blood.

The CDR3 sequence: CASSLRADSSYNEQFF. CDR3 coding DNA: TGTGCCAGCAGCTTAAGAGCGGATAGCTCCTACAATGAGCAGTTCTTC. This chain links TRBV7-6 with TRBJ2-1; D perhaps matches TRBD2 (5 bases). Per the germline V gene, CDR1 is SGHVS and CDR2 is FNYEAQ. Trimming left V 2 bases short and J 0 bases short, with 11 bases between. This CDR3 spans 16 amino acids.